The present TCR beta chain was sequenced within a study of T cell clones after liver transplantation. As for the study in general: A pre-transplant mixed lymphocyte reaction with TCRbeta sequencing defined graft-donor-reactive clones followed in post-transplant blood. As an antigen-independent comparator, third-party-reactive TCRbeta sequences came from pre-transplant mixed lymphocyte reactions.

TCRdb's table, derived via immunoSEQ multiplex PCR, lists solely in-frame clones and lacks some. Of 70,000 to 80,000 clones listed, around 90% were seen once; the top ten hold roughly 2.6%. This receptor was identified in a human donor who received a liver transplant. The sample in question was CD4+ T cells from blood, obtained before liver transplant.

The DNA of the CDR3 is TGCAGTGCTATCGGAGGAGAAGCTTTCTTT. It translates to CSAIGGEAFF. The J gene is TRBJ1-1, the V gene TRBV20-1; D remains unclear. This CDR3 has 10 residues. From germline, CDR1 is DFQATT and CDR2 SNEGSKA (reference sequence). V lost 4 bases, J lost 8 bases, and 8 bases lay in between.